Listed below are T cell receptor beta chains from one sample, sequenced in a study of cytomegalovirus exposure and HLA in healthy donors. Using immunoSEQ multiplex PCR, the repertoire was profiled, and TCRdb retains in-frame clones only, with some absent. The sample has around 160,000 clones, approximately 80% seen once. The specimen was PBMCs. All receptors derive from a woman aged 40 to 50 in good health and CMV-seropositive. CDR3s include the opening cysteine and the closing phenylalanine or tryptophan. D genes are given only for firm matches. Clone size appears in some rows only: once, few, many, or a class for an expanded clone.

clone_size	v_call	j_call	d_call	cdr3_aa	cdr3_nt
-	TRBV9	TRBJ1-2	-	CASSVAGARRGYTF	TGTGCCAGCAGCGTAGCAGGGGCCCGAAGAGGCTACACCTTC
-	TRBV30	TRBJ1-5	TRBD1	CAWADRANQPQHF	TGTGCCTGGGCAGACAGGGCGAATCAGCCCCAGCATTTT
-	TRBV4-3	TRBJ2-7	TRBD2	CASSQEREGSYEQYF	TGCGCCAGCAGCCAAGAGCGGGAGGGTTCCTACGAGCAGTACTTC
few	TRBV5-6	TRBJ2-7	-	CASGSALGREYHEQYF	TGTGCCAGCGGTTCTGCGCTTGGCAGGGAATACCACGAGCAGTACTTC
-	TRBV4-3	TRBJ1-1	-	CASSLGQMNTEAFF	TGCGCCAGCAGCCTTGGACAGATGAACACTGAAGCTTTCTTT
-	TRBV7-9	TRBJ2-2	-	CSSSLTSGELFF	TGTTCCAGCAGCTTAACATCCGGGGAGCTGTTTTTT
-	TRBV19	TRBJ1-2	-	CASGMSTTPGYTF	TGTGCCAGTGGTATGTCGACAACTCCAGGCTACACCTTC
-	TRBV2	TRBJ1-4	TRBD1	CASRGTGRGNEKLFF	TGTGCCAGCAGGGGGACAGGGCGAGGGAATGAAAAACTGTTTTTT
-	TRBV6-5	TRBJ2-7	-	CASSYGTRTYEQYF	TGTGCCAGCAGTTACGGGACACGAACGTACGAGCAGTACTTC
-	TRBV2	TRBJ2-7	-	CATADNSGYEQYF	TGTGCCACCGCGGACAACTCGGGCTACGAGCAGTACTTC
few	TRBV6-1	TRBJ1-2	TRBD1	CASGGTDRNGYTF	TGTGCCAGCGGCGGGACAGACCGGAATGGCTACACCTTC
-	TRBV25-1	TRBJ1-1	TRBD1	CASSDPGTGGGEAFF	TGTGCCAGCAGTGATCCCGGGACAGGGGGCGGAGAAGCTTTCTTT
-	TRBV30	TRBJ2-2	TRBD2	CAWSVRTSGSRTGELFF	TGTGCCTGGAGTGTAAGGACTAGCGGGAGCCGCACCGGGGAGCTGTTTTTT
-	TRBV19	TRBJ1-1	-	CASSIGTGTEAFF	TGTGCCAGTAGTATAGGTACAGGGACTGAAGCTTTCTTT